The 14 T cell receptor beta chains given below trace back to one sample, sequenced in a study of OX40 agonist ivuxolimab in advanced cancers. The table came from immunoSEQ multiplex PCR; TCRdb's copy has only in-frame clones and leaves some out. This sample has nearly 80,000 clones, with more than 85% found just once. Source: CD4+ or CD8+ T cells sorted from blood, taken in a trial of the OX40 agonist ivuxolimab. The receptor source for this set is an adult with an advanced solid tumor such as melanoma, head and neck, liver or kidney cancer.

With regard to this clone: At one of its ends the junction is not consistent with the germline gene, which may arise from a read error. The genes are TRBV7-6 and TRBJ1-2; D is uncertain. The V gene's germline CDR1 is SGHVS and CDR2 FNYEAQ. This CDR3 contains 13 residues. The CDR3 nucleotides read TGTGCCAGCAGCCCTCGCGAGACGGCCGTCACCGTATTC. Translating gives CASSPRETAVTVF. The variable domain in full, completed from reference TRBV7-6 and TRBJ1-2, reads GAGVSQSPRYKVTKRGQDVALRCDPISGHVSLYWYRQALGQGPEFLTYFNYEAQQDKSGLPNDRFSAERPEGSISTLTIQRTEQRDSAMYRCASSPRETAVTVFGSGTRLTVV.

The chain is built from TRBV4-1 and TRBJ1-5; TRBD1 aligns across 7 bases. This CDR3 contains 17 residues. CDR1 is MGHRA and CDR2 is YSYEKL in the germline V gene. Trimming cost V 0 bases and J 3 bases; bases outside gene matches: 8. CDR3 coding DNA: TGCGCCAGCAGCCAAGATTCCGGGGACAGCGACAATCAGCCCCAGCATTTT. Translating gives CASSQDSGDSDNQPQHF.

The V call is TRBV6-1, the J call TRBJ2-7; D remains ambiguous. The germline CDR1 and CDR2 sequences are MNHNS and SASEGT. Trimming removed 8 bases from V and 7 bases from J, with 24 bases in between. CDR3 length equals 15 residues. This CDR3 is CASLLDPLTPGEQYF. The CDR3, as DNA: TGTGCCAGCCTACTCGACCCACTGACACCCGGGGAGCAGTACTTC.

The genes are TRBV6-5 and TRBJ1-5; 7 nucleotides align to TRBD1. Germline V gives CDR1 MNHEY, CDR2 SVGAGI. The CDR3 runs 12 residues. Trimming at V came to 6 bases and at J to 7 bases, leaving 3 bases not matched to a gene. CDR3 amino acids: CASSQGDQPQHF. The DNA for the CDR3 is TGTGCCAGCAGCCAGGGGGACCAGCCCCAGCATTTT.

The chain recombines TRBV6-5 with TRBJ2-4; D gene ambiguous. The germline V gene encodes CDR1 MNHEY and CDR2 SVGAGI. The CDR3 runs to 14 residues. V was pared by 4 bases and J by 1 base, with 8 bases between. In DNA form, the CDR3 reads TGTGCCAGCAGTTCACTTGGGGCCAAAAACATTCAGTACTTC. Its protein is CASSSLGAKNIQYF.

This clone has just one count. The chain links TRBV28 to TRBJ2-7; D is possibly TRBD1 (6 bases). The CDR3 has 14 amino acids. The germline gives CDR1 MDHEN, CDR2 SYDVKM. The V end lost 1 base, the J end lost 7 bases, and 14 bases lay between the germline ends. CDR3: CASSLSRGTREQYF. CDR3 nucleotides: TGTGCCAGCAGTTTATCCAGGGGTACGAGAGAGCAGTACTTC.

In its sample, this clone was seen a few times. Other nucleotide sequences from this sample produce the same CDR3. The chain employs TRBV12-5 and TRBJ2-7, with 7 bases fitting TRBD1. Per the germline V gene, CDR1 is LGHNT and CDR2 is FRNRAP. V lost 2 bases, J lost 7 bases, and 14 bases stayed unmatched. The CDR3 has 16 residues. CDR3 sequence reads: CASGLFVRGFPREQYF. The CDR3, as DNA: TGTGCTAGTGGTTTGTTTGTCAGGGGGTTTCCTAGGGAGCAGTACTTC.

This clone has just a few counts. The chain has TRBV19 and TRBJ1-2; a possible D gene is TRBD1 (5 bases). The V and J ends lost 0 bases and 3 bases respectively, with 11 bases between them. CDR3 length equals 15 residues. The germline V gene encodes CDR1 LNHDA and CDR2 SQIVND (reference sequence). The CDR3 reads CASSIDPQGDYGYTF. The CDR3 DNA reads TGTGCCAGTAGTATAGATCCCCAGGGAGACTATGGCTACACCTTC.

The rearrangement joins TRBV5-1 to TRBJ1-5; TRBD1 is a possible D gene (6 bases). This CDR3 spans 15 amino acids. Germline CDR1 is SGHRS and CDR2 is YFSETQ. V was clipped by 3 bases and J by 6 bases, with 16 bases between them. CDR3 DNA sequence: TGCGCCAGCAGCTGGGGGCAGGGTGAGGGTCAGCCCCAGCATTTT. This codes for CASSWGQGEGQPQHF.

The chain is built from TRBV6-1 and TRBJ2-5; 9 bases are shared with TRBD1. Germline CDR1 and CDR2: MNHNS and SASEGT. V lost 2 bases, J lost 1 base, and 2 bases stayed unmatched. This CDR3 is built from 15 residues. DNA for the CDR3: TGTGCCAGCAGTGAAAGGGACAGGGCCCAAGAGACCCAGTACTTC. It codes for CASSERDRAQETQYF.

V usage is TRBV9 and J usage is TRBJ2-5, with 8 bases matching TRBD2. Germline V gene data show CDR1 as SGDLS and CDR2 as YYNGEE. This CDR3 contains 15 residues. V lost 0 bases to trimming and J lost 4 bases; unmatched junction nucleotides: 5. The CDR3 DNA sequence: TGTGCCAGCAGCGTAGACGGGCTAGCGGGAGAGACCCAGTACTTC. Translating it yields CASSVDGLAGETQYF.

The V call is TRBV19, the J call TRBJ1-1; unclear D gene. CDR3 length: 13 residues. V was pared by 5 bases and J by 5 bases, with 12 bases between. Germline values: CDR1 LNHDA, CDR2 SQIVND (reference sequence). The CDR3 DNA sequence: TGTGCCAGTAGTCCGAGTCGGAGAACTGAAGCTTTCTTT. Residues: CASSPSRRTEAFF.

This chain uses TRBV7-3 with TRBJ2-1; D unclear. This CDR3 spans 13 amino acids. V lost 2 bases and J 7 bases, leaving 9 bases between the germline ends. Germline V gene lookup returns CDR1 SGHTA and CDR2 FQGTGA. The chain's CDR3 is CASSLAPRNEQFF. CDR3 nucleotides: TGTGCCAGCAGCTTAGCCCCGAGGAATGAGCAGTTCTTC.

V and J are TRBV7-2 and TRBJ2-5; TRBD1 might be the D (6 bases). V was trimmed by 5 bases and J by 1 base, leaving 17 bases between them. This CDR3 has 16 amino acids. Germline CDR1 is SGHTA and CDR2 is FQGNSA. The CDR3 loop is CASSPRPRDTQETQYF. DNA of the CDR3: TGTGCCAGCAGCCCCAGGCCCCGGGACACCCAAGAGACCCAGTACTTC.